The 5 T cell receptor beta chains below come from one sample, sequenced in a study of T cell changes during pregnancy in multiple sclerosis. The assay was immunoSEQ multiplex PCR, and TCRdb's table has in-frame clones only and misses some. The sample lists 55,000 to 80,000 clones; approximately 94% were seen once. Sequencing was performed on peripheral blood, taken in the third trimester of pregnancy. These receptors were collected from a female donor with multiple sclerosis, enrolled in a pregnancy study.

The chain is built from TRBV11-1 and TRBJ2-7; the D gene is possibly TRBD2 (5 bases). This CDR3 is built from 16 residues. Trimming removed 3 bases at V and 3 bases at J, with 18 bases between. Germline V lookup: CDR1 SGHAT, CDR2 FQDESV (reference sequence). The CDR3 protein is CASSLPGTSFFYEQYF. The DNA of the CDR3 is TGTGCCAGCAGCTTGCCGGGAACCAGCTTTTTCTACGAGCAGTACTTC.

J is TRBJ2-1 and V is TRBV18; 11 bases match TRBD2. Germline trimming cut 2 bases from V and 7 bases from J; bases unmatched to any gene: 7. Germline V lookup: CDR1 KGHSH, CDR2 LQKENI. CDR3 length equals 16 residues. For the CDR3, the DNA is TGTGCCAGCTCACCAAGCGGACTAGCGGGTTATAATGAGCAGTTCTTC. Protein: CASSPSGLAGYNEQFF.

This clone was found once. J is TRBJ1-2 and V is TRBV27; no definite D call. The CDR3 covers 13 residues. V was pared by 6 bases and J by 2 bases, with 10 bases between. From germline, CDR1 is MNHEY and CDR2 SMNVEV (reference sequence). The CDR3 loop reads CASSLQQNYGYTF. CDR3 in DNA: TGTGCCAGCAGCCTTCAACAGAACTATGGCTACACCTTC.

This clone came up once. The chain uses TRBV21-1 and TRBJ2-7; the DNA was not compared with TRBD1, the D call given in the table. TRBV21-1 is noted as a pseudogene. CDR3 length: 12 amino acids. As DNA, the CDR3 is TGTGCCAGCCTCAACAGGGTCCACGAGCAGTACTTC. Translation gives CASLNRVHEQYF.

The V gene is TRBV25-1, the J gene TRBJ1-3, with D perhaps TRBD1 (6 bases). Trimming pared 7 bases from V and 4 bases from J, leaving 11 bases between. The CDR3 has 13 amino acids. Per the germline V gene, CDR1 is MGHDK and CDR2 is SYGVNS. In nucleotides, the CDR3 is TGTGCCAGCAAGGGGGATAACGGAAACACCATATATTTT. It translates to CASKGDNGNTIYF.